The entry below gives a single TCR beta chain sequence along with its context. Its specificity is not known. This sample was included in a study of PD-L1 blockade in urothelial cancer. General study points: Prediction of better survival came from below-median pretreatment blood TCR clonality.

Spiked synthetic TCR analogs estimated absolute template abundance per PCR. Measured with immunoSEQ multiplex PCR; TCRdb has only the in-frame clones, and not every one. This table holds about 110,000 clones, about 85% found once. The J segment lost 4 bases and the V segment lost 2 bases, leaving 5 bases of the junction unmatched. This CDR3 region has 16 residues. CDR1 is GTSNPN, CDR2 SVGIG, per germline (reference sequence). The rearrangement joins TRBV30 to TRBJ2-1; 13 bases are shared with TRBD2. The sample in question was PBMCs, obtained around atezolizumab (anti-PD-L1) treatment. The sequence was collected from a man aged 45-65 years with urothelial cancer. CDR3 loop: CAWSILAGGGYNEQFF. The CDR3, as DNA: TGTGCCTGGAGTATACTAGCGGGAGGGGGGTACAATGAGCAGTTCTTC.